These 31 T cell receptor beta chains came from one sample sequenced in a study of somatic mutations in cytotoxic T cells in rheumatoid arthritis. TCRdb keeps only in-frame clones here, not all; method: immunoSEQ multiplex PCR. The repertoire holds fewer than 25,000 clones, with roughly 82% as singletons. The sample consisted of CD8+ T cells sorted from blood. These receptors were obtained from a woman aged 45 to 65 in good health.

The chain employs TRBV9 and TRBJ2-3; TRBD2 aligns across 7 bases. Germline trimming cut 0 bases from V and 9 bases from J; bases unmatched to any gene: 13. Germline lookup yields CDR1 SGDLS and CDR2 YYNGEE. CDR3 length equals 16 residues. CDR3 loop: CASSVAAGDPKKTQYF. CDR3 bases: TGTGCCAGCAGCGTAGCGGCGGGGGACCCCAAGAAGACGCAGTATTTT.

V is TRBV6-5 and J is TRBJ2-1; no definite D call. V gave up 0 bases and J gave up 4 bases, with 4 bases separating them. The CDR3 spans 13 residues. The germline CDR1 and CDR2 sequences are MNHEY and SVGAGI. This CDR3 reads CASSYSAYNEQFF. The DNA for the CDR3 is TGTGCCAGCAGTTACTCGGCGTACAATGAGCAGTTCTTC.

V is TRBV6-5 and J is TRBJ2-5; D is perhaps TRBD2 (5 bases). The germline gives CDR1 MNHEY, CDR2 SVGAGI. Trimming cost V 6 bases and J 2 bases, with 10 bases left between them. This CDR3 is 13 amino acids long. The CDR3 nucleotides read TGTGCCAGCAGATCCCCGGGGCAAGAGACCCAGTACTTC. This sequence encodes CASRSPGQETQYF.

The chain employs TRBV27 and TRBJ2-6, with TRBD1 matching 11 bases. The length of the CDR3 is 16 residues. Trimming at V came to 5 bases and at J to 0 bases, leaving 0 bases not matched to a gene. CDR1 MNHEY and CDR2 SMNVEV come from the germline V gene (reference sequence). The CDR3 loop is CASSGQGASGANVLTF. The DNA of the CDR3 is TGTGCCAGCAGTGGACAGGGGGCCTCTGGGGCCAACGTCCTGACTTTC.

CDR3: CASSYATPVPYEQYF. The CDR3 DNA is TGTGCCAGCAGTTACGCGACTCCCGTACCCTACGAGCAGTACTTC. This sequence joins TRBV27 and TRBJ2-7; D ambiguous. Germline loops: CDR1 MNHEY, CDR2 SMNVEV (reference sequence). V was shortened by 4 bases and J by 2 bases, with 15 bases between the two germline ends. The CDR3 contains 15 residues.

J is TRBJ1-1 and V is TRBV2; a possible D gene is TRBD1 (5 bases). This CDR3 has 15 amino acids. Germline CDR1 reads SNHLY; CDR2 reads FYNNEI. Trimming took off 5 bases at V and 6 bases at J, with 19 bases between the two ends. CDR3 sequence (DNA): TGTGCCAGCAGTCGTATGGGCGGGTCCAGGGCTGAAGCTTTCTTT. Translated, it gives CASSRMGGSRAEAFF. Using reference TRBV2 and TRBJ1-1 for the parts outside the CDR3, the full variable domain is EPEVTQTPSHQVTQMGQEVILRCVPISNHLYFYWYRQILGQKVEFLVSFYNNEISEKSEIFDDQFSVERPDGSNFTLKIRSTKLEDSAMYFCASSRMGGSRAEAFFGQGTRLTVV.

V usage is TRBV30 and J usage is TRBJ1-3; D not resolved. CDR1 GTSNPN and CDR2 SVGIG come from the germline V gene (reference sequence). This CDR3 contains 15 residues. Between the trimmed V and J ends, which lost 3 bases and 3 bases, there was a span of 15 bases. The CDR3 protein is CAWSDGGRDGNTIYF. The CDR3 coding sequence is TGTGCCTGGAGCGACGGCGGGAGGGATGGAAACACCATATATTTT.

This sequence joins TRBV5-6 and TRBJ2-7, with D possibly matching TRBD2 (5 bases). CDR3 size: 14 residues. Germline CDR1 and CDR2: SGHDT and YYEEEE. V was shortened by 0 bases and J by 7 bases, with 14 bases between the two germline ends. Here the CDR3 DNA reads TGTGCCAGCAGCTTGGCCTTACGACCGGGGGAGCAGTACTTC. Residues: CASSLALRPGEQYF.

This chain links TRBV27 with TRBJ1-1; possibly TRBD1 for D (6 bases). V shed 1 base and J shed 7 bases, with 13 bases lying between them. This CDR3 has 14 amino acids. The V gene's germline CDR1 is MNHEY and CDR2 SMNVEV (reference sequence). CDR3 nucleotide sequence: TGTGCCAGCAGTTTATACCCAACGGACAGTGAAGCTTTCTTT. Amino acids: CASSLYPTDSEAFF.

The chain uses TRBV19 and TRBJ2-2; tentative D call: TRBD2 (6 bases). The CDR3 runs to 15 residues. Germline V gene sequence: CDR1 LNHDA, CDR2 SQIVND (reference sequence). Trimming removed 4 bases at V and 5 bases at J, with 14 bases between. The CDR3 coding sequence is TGTGCCAGTAGTAGTGGGTTAGCGGCAACCGGGGAGCTGTTTTTT. It specifies CASSSGLAATGELFF.

J is TRBJ2-7 and V is TRBV28; the D gene is possibly TRBD1 (6 bases). Deletions cut 3 bases from V and 7 bases from J, with 16 bases between. The CDR3 loop spans 14 amino acids. The germline V gene has CDR1 MDHEN and CDR2 SYDVKM. Here the CDR3 DNA reads TGTGCCAGCAGTTTTACAAGGGGGTCGGGAGAGCAGTACTTC. Its translation: CASSFTRGSGEQYF.

This clone was observed a handful of times. The chain employs TRBV4-2 and TRBJ1-5; a possible D gene is TRBD1 (6 bases). Germline assignment: CDR1 LGHNA and CDR2 YNFKEQ. The CDR3 contains 16 residues. V was cut by 0 bases and J by 7 bases, with 16 bases left in between. This CDR3 is CASSQDWQGKGQPQHF. The CDR3 DNA follows: TGTGCCAGCAGCCAAGATTGGCAGGGGAAAGGCCAGCCCCAGCATTTT.

This clone was seen once. The gene calls are TRBV28 and TRBJ2-7; TRBD1 is a possible D gene (6 bases). The CDR3 sequence is 14 residues long. Germline assignment: CDR1 MDHEN and CDR2 SYDVKM. V dropped 5 bases and J dropped 1 base, with 12 bases sitting between them. CDR3 nucleotide sequence: TGTGCCAGCAGTCAGTCAGGGGAATCCTACGAGCAGTACTTC. Protein product: CASSQSGESYEQYF.

This chain connects TRBV5-1 to TRBJ2-1; the match to TRBD1 covers 12 bases. From germline, CDR1 is SGHRS and CDR2 YFSETQ. The CDR3 extends over 14 amino acids. J lost 7 bases, V lost 4 bases, and 3 bases had no gene match. The CDR3 sequence: CASSAGQGANEQFF. In DNA, the CDR3 is TGCGCCAGCAGCGCGGGACAGGGGGCGAATGAGCAGTTCTTC.

The chain uses TRBV15 and TRBJ2-1; 9 bases fit TRBD2. Losses at the gene ends were 7 bases for V and 4 bases for J; bases not matched to a gene: 5. CDR3 length: 14 amino acids. CDR1 and CDR2 (germline): LNHNV, YYDKDF (reference sequence). The CDR3 protein is CATKTAGGYNEQFF. The CDR3 region has the DNA TGTGCCACCAAGACAGCGGGAGGTTACAATGAGCAGTTCTTC.

The gene calls are TRBV28 and TRBJ2-1; D is uncertain. The germline V and J ends were trimmed by 0 bases and 4 bases, with 7 bases remaining between them. Germline CDR1 MDHEN, CDR2 SYDVKM. This CDR3 comprises 14 residues. The CDR3 coding sequence is TGTGCCAGCAGTTTATGGGGTTCGTACAATGAGCAGTTCTTC. Translating gives CASSLWGSYNEQFF. The full variable domain, rest sourced from reference TRBV28 and TRBJ2-1, is DVKVTQSSRYLVKRTGEKVFLECVQDMDHENMFWYRQDPGLGLRLIYFSYDVKMKEKGDIPEGYSVSREKKERFSLILESASTNQTSMYLCASSLWGSYNEQFFGPGTRLTVL.

This clone has only one observation. The chain combines TRBV30 with TRBJ1-4; possibly TRBD1 for D (6 bases). From germline, CDR1 is GTSNPN and CDR2 SVGIG (reference sequence). The V gene lost 8 bases and the J gene lost 7 bases, with 14 bases spanning the gap. The CDR3 spans 12 residues. CDR3 sequence: CASGQPPEKLFF. CDR3 DNA: TGTGCCAGTGGACAGCCTCCTGAAAAACTGTTTTTT.

The rearrangement joins TRBV25-1 to TRBJ2-1, with TRBD2 matching over 10 bases. This CDR3 region has 14 residues. The junction had 3 bases not matched to a gene; V was cut back by 6 bases and J by 4 bases. Germline CDR1 and CDR2: MGHDK and SYGVNS. In DNA form, the CDR3 reads TGTGCCAGCAGCTGGACTAGCGGTTACAATGAGCAGTTCTTC. Translating it yields CASSWTSGYNEQFF. The whole variable domain, filled in from reference TRBV25-1 and TRBJ2-1, reads EADIYQTPRYLVIGTGKKITLECSQTMGHDKMYWYQQDPGMELHLIHYSYGVNSTEKGDLSSESTVSRIRTEHFPLTLESARPSHTSQYLCASSWTSGYNEQFFGPGTRLTVL.

This chain links TRBV7-6 with TRBJ2-1; TRBD2 matches 12 bases. The CDR3 totals 14 residues. Germline V gene data show CDR1 as SGHVS and CDR2 as FNYEAQ. Trimming removed 5 bases from V and 9 bases from J; junction bases left unmatched: 5. CDR3 sequence (DNA): TGTGCCAGCAGCCTGGGACTAGCGGGCGCTGAGCAGTTCTTC. Amino acid sequence: CASSLGLAGAEQFF. The variable domain in full, completed from reference TRBV7-6 and TRBJ2-1, reads GAGVSQSPRYKVTKRGQDVALRCDPISGHVSLYWYRQALGQGPEFLTYFNYEAQQDKSGLPNDRFSAERPEGSISTLTIQRTEQRDSAMYRCASSLGLAGAEQFFGPGTRLTVL.

The rearrangement links TRBV19 to TRBJ2-7; 7 bases agree with TRBD2. This CDR3 spans 15 amino acids. V trimming: 6 bases; J trimming: 0 bases; junction bases outside the gene matches: 8. Germline V gene data show CDR1 as LNHDA and CDR2 as SQIVND (reference sequence). The CDR3 loop is CASSIRDYASYEQYF. As DNA, the CDR3 is TGTGCCAGTAGCATCCGGGACTACGCCTCCTACGAGCAGTACTTC.

This rearrangement joins TRBV7-2 to TRBJ2-1; 12 bases line up with TRBD2. The junction had 5 bases not matched to a gene; V was cut back by 5 bases and J by 6 bases. CDR3 length: 15 amino acids. Per germline, CDR1 SGHTA and CDR2 FQGNSA. CDR3 amino acids: CASSKGLAGFNEQFF. The CDR3 bases are TGTGCCAGCAGCAAAGGACTAGCGGGGTTCAATGAGCAGTTCTTC.

By share, this clone counts as medium-sized. The V gene is TRBV4-2, the J gene TRBJ2-3, with D possibly matching TRBD1 (6 bases). Germline assignment: CDR1 LGHNA and CDR2 YNFKEQ. The CDR3 has 13 residues. V was pared by 4 bases and J by 4 bases, with 9 bases between. The CDR3 reads CASSPGESDTQYF. The CDR3 DNA reads TGTGCCAGCAGCCCAGGGGAGTCAGATACGCAGTATTTT.

V and J are TRBV11-1 and TRBJ2-3; 10 nucleotides align to TRBD2. The CDR3 totals 15 residues. V trimming: 4 bases; J trimming: 6 bases; junction bases outside the gene matches: 7. The germline V gene encodes CDR1 SGHAT and CDR2 FQDESV (reference sequence). CDR3 loop: CASSSSGGAMDTQYF. Written as DNA, the CDR3 is TGTGCCAGCAGCTCCAGCGGGGGGGCCATGGATACGCAGTATTTT.

The count of this clone is one. The chain carries TRBV6-1 and TRBJ1-6; unclear D gene. Germline CDR1 is MNHNS and CDR2 is SASEGT. This CDR3 comprises 13 residues. The V gene lost 6 bases and the J gene lost 9 bases, with 12 bases spanning the gap. CDR3 nucleotides: TGTGCCAGCAGCGCCGCGTTAGGTTCACCCCTCCACTTT. This sequence encodes CASSAALGSPLHF.

The chain combines TRBV2 with TRBJ2-3, with 13 bases lining up with TRBD2. Unmatched junction bases numbered 2, after V lost 0 bases and J lost 2 bases. The germline CDR1 and CDR2 sequences are SNHLY and FYNNEI. The CDR3 totals 17 residues. CDR3 loop: CASSEAGTSGITDTQYF. CDR3 sequence (DNA): TGTGCCAGCAGTGAAGCCGGGACTAGCGGGATCACAGATACGCAGTATTTT.

This chain connects TRBV30 to TRBJ1-2; D gene unclear. This CDR3 comprises 11 residues. Germline-derived CDR1 and CDR2 are GTSNPN and SVGIG (reference sequence). The CDR3 spells CAYLLVDGYTF. CDR3 in DNA: TGTGCTTATCTATTGGTGGATGGCTACACCTTC.

The chain couples TRBV19 to TRBJ2-1, with TRBD1 matching over 8 bases. Losses at the gene ends were 5 bases for V and 7 bases for J; bases not matched to a gene: 13. CDR3 size: 16 residues. CDR1 is LNHDA and CDR2 is SQIVND in the germline V gene (reference sequence). The CDR3 DNA follows: TGTGCCAGTAGTCCATACACAGGGGGTTTGAATAATGAGCAGTTCTTC. Residues: CASSPYTGGLNNEQFF.

The chain has TRBV4-2 and TRBJ2-7, with 11 nucleotides matching TRBD1. J was trimmed by 1 base and V by 3 bases; bases with no gene match: 2. This CDR3 spans 15 amino acids. The germline V gene encodes CDR1 LGHNA and CDR2 YNFKEQ. CDR3 DNA: TGTGCCAGCAGCCATGGGACAGGGGGATCCTACGAGCAGTACTTC. Translating it yields CASSHGTGGSYEQYF.

In nucleotides, the CDR3 is TGTGCCAGCAGTAAGGGGTCCTACAATGAGCAGTTCTTC. It encodes CASSKGSYNEQFF. The chain joins TRBV7-7 to TRBJ2-1, with a tentative D call TRBD1 (5 bases). Germline CDR1 and CDR2: SSHAT and FNYEAQ (reference sequence). This CDR3 has 13 residues. The germline V and J ends were trimmed by 6 bases and 1 base, with 7 bases remaining between them.

This clone was observed once. CDR3 protein: CASSSSSGRPYEQYF. CDR3 in DNA: TGTGCCAGCAGCTCGAGTAGCGGGAGACCCTACGAGCAGTACTTC. J is TRBJ2-7 and V is TRBV7-9; 9 nucleotides agree with TRBD2. The CDR3 loop spans 15 amino acids. Germline CDR1 reads SEHNR; CDR2 reads FQNEAQ (reference sequence). V gave up 4 bases and J gave up 2 bases; unmatched junction bases: 6.

CDR3 region: CASSRKGNTGELFF. The DNA for the CDR3 is TGTGCCAGCAGCCGGAAAGGGAACACCGGGGAGCTGTTTTTT. This sequence joins TRBV11-1 and TRBJ2-2; D is uncertain. The CDR3 totals 14 residues. The V gene's germline CDR1 is SGHAT and CDR2 FQDESV (reference sequence). V gave up 5 bases and J gave up 1 base, with 8 bases separating them. The full variable domain, completed using reference TRBV11-1 and TRBJ2-2, is EAEVAQSPRYKITEKSQAVAFWCDPISGHATLYWYRQILGQGPELLVQFQDESVVDDSQLPKDRFSAERLKGVDSTLKIQPAELGDSAMYLCASSRKGNTGELFFGEGSRLTVL.